The 17 T cell receptor beta chains in this list originate from one sample, sequenced in a study of cytomegalovirus exposure and HLA in healthy donors. Both 60 Vbeta primers and 13 Jbeta primers went into the PCR. Sequencing used immunoSEQ multiplex PCR; TCRdb keeps in-frame clones, though not all of them. The data show about 200,000 clones, approximately 80% seen once. Sequencing was performed on PBMCs. The receptors come from a man aged 50 to 59 in good health and CMV-seronegative.

This clone was counted between two and nine times. The chain couples TRBV6-4 to TRBJ2-4; 9 positions agree with TRBD2. Trimming took 3 bases from V and 6 from J; bases not matched to a gene: 6. The CDR3 loop spans 15 amino acids. Germline V gives CDR1 MRHNA, CDR2 SNTAGT. In DNA, the CDR3 is TGTGCCAGCAGTGAAGAGGCGGGAGGGCCAAACATTCAGTACTTC. Amino acids: CASSEEAGGPNIQYF.

The gene calls are TRBV7-9 and TRBJ2-3, with TRBD2 identical over 11 bases. This CDR3 contains 15 residues. The V gene's germline CDR1 is SEHNR and CDR2 FQNEAQ (reference sequence). J gave up 3 bases and V 5 bases, and 4 bases lay outside the gene matches. The CDR3 loop reads CASSGRTSGTDTQYF. Here the CDR3 DNA reads TGTGCCAGCAGCGGACGGACTAGCGGGACAGATACGCAGTATTTT.

Details on this clone: Other DNA sequences in this specimen translate into the identical CDR3. This chain links TRBV6-5 with TRBJ2-7; the match to TRBD1 covers 8 bases. V shed 4 bases and J 6 bases; nucleotides not matched to a gene: 5. Germline V gene data show CDR1 as MNHEY and CDR2 as SVGAGI. The CDR3 totals 13 residues. The CDR3 region has the DNA TGTGCCAGCAGTTCACCAGGGGGCCTCGAGCAGTACTTC. Translation gives CASSSPGGLEQYF.

This clone has only a few counts. The gene calls are TRBV5-1 and TRBJ2-5; 12 positions agree with TRBD2. Trimming cost V 5 bases and J 7 bases; bases outside gene matches: 9. Germline CDR1 and CDR2: SGHRS and YFSETQ. This CDR3 comprises 15 residues. CDR3 region: CASRPGLAGQGTQYF. CDR3 coding DNA: TGCGCCAGCAGGCCGGGACTAGCGGGCCAGGGGACCCAGTACTTC.

Relative to its sample, this clone is large. The gene calls are TRBV19 and TRBJ1-1, with D maybe TRBD1 (5 bases). The CDR3 is made up of 14 amino acids. Germline values: CDR1 LNHDA, CDR2 SQIVND (reference sequence). Trimming shortened V by 5 bases and J by 3 bases, and 13 bases separated the two germline ends. This CDR3 is CASSSSGGYTEAFF. The CDR3 region has the DNA TGTGCCAGTAGTTCGAGTGGGGGGTACACTGAAGCTTTCTTT. The full variable domain, rest sourced from reference TRBV19 and TRBJ1-1, is DGGITQSPKYLFRKEGQNVTLSCEQNLNHDAMYWYRQDPGQGLRLIYYSQIVNDFQKGDIAEGYSVSREKKESFPLTVTSAQKNPTAFYLCASSSSGGYTEAFFGQGTRLTVV.

The V and J genes are TRBV19 and TRBJ2-1; no reliable D call. The ends were cut back, 8 bases at V and 0 bases at J, with 11 bases in the middle. The CDR3 has 14 amino acids. Germline V CDR1 and CDR2: LNHDA, SQIVND (reference sequence). CDR3 coding DNA: TGTGCCAGTCGAGAGGCTAGCTCCTACAATGAGCAGTTCTTC. The encoded protein is CASREASSYNEQFF.

The genes are TRBV7-2 and TRBJ1-2; D gene uncertain. The CDR3 loop spans 13 amino acids. The V gene lost 0 bases and the J gene lost 7 bases, with 9 bases spanning the gap. Looked up from germline, CDR1 is SGHTA and CDR2 is FQGNSA. The CDR3 DNA reads as TGTGCCAGCAGCTTAGCGGGCAGGCCTGGCTACACCTTC. The encoded protein is CASSLAGRPGYTF.

The chain links TRBV29-1 to TRBJ2-7; TRBD2 matches 12 bases. The CDR3 consists of 14 residues. Germline lookup yields CDR1 SQVTM and CDR2 ANQGSEA. V was pared by 6 bases and J by 3 bases, with 6 bases of the junction left unmatched. The CDR3 sequence is CSVLGLAGHYEQYF. The CDR3 region has the DNA TGCAGCGTACTAGGACTAGCGGGGCACTACGAGCAGTACTTC.

This sequence joins TRBV12-5 and TRBJ2-3, with D perhaps TRBD2 (6 bases). The germline V and J ends were trimmed by 5 bases and 6 bases, with 15 bases remaining between them. The CDR3 extends over 14 amino acids. The V gene's germline CDR1 is LGHNT and CDR2 FRNRAP. CDR3 nucleotides: TGTGCTAGTGGTGGACCCCAGGGAGGTGATACGCAGTATTTT. It specifies CASGGPQGGDTQYF.

The chain recombines TRBV6-5 with TRBJ2-7, with 9 bases aligning to TRBD1. Germline CDR1 reads MNHEY; CDR2 reads SVGAGI. CDR3 size: 12 residues. The V segment lost 11 bases and the J segment 2 bases; nucleotides outside the gene matches: 4. This chain's CDR3 is CAGGQGPYEQYF. The CDR3 DNA sequence: TGTGCCGGGGGACAGGGACCCTACGAGCAGTACTTC.

V gene TRBV28 combines with J gene TRBJ1-1, with 11 positions matching TRBD1. The V and J ends lost 5 bases and 3 bases, in that order; junction bases with no gene match: 5. This CDR3 is built from 15 residues. Looked up from germline, CDR1 is MDHEN and CDR2 is SYDVKM. The CDR3 nucleotides are TGTGCCAGCAGTGGACAGGGGGCAATTGACACTGAAGCTTTCTTT. This codes for CASSGQGAIDTEAFF.

This chain connects TRBV7-9 to TRBJ2-5, with D perhaps matching TRBD2 (6 bases). Germline V gives CDR1 SEHNR, CDR2 FQNEAQ (reference sequence). The CDR3 extends over 15 amino acids. Trimming removed 7 bases from V and 2 bases from J, with 17 bases in between. The CDR3: CASNTARGAQETQYF. The CDR3 DNA is TGTGCCAGCAACACAGCCCGCGGGGCACAAGAGACCCAGTACTTC.

The chain uses TRBV4-2 and TRBJ2-7; D call uncertain. The CDR3 sequence is 16 residues long. Germline lookup yields CDR1 LGHNA and CDR2 YNFKEQ. V shed 0 bases and J shed 6 bases, with 18 bases lying between them. The CDR3 sequence: CASSQDRGTISGEQYF. DNA of the CDR3: TGTGCCAGCAGCCAAGATCGCGGCACCATCTCCGGCGAGCAGTACTTC.

This chain links TRBV11-2 with TRBJ2-3; 12 nucleotides align to TRBD1. CDR1 is SGHAT and CDR2 is FQNNGV in the germline V gene. The CDR3 length is 15 residues. V shed 8 bases, J shed 6 bases, and the junction held 9 bases outside the gene matches. The CDR3 coding sequence is TGTGCCAGCGGACCGGGACAGGGGGCGCACGATACGCAGTATTTT. It is translated as CASGPGQGAHDTQYF. Full variable domain (remainder filled in from reference TRBV11-2 and TRBJ2-3): EAGVAQSPRYKIIEKRQSVAFWCNPISGHATLYWYQQILGQGPKLLIQFQNNGVVDDSQLPKDRFSAERLKGVDSTLKIQPAKLEDSAVYLCASGPGQGAHDTQYFGPGTRLTVL.

This rearrangement joins TRBV5-1 to TRBJ2-3, with D maybe TRBD2 (6 bases). The CDR3 runs 13 residues. Germline loops: CDR1 SGHRS, CDR2 YFSETQ. V dropped 5 bases and J dropped 1 base, with 8 bases sitting between them. Here the CDR3 reads CASRASGTDTQYF. The CDR3 region has the DNA TGCGCCAGCAGAGCTAGCGGCACAGATACGCAGTATTTT. Full variable domain (remainder filled in from reference TRBV5-1 and TRBJ2-3): KAGVTQTPRYLIKTRGQQVTLSCSPISGHRSVSWYQQTPGQGLQFLFEYFSETQRNKGNFPGRFSGRQFSNSRSEMNVSTLELGDSALYLCASRASGTDTQYFGPGTRLTVL.

The rearrangement joins TRBV6-6 to TRBJ2-1; TRBD2 agrees at 9 bases. The V gene's germline CDR1 is MNHNY and CDR2 SVGAGI (reference sequence). Trimming took 5 bases from V and 6 from J; bases not matched to a gene: 8. The CDR3 is 15 amino acids. CDR3 sequence: CASSRTGGRVNEQFF. Here the CDR3 DNA reads TGTGCCAGCAGTCGTACGGGCGGGAGGGTCAATGAGCAGTTCTTC.

This rearrangement joins TRBV7-9 to TRBJ1-3, with no clear D. Germline V CDR1 and CDR2: SEHNR, FQNEAQ (reference sequence). Trimming shortened V by 4 bases and J by 0 bases, and 16 bases separated the two germline ends. CDR3 length equals 17 residues. CDR3 sequence: CASSSEGYRLSGNTIYF. CDR3 sequence (DNA): TGTGCCAGCAGCTCCGAGGGATACAGACTCTCTGGAAACACCATATATTTT.